This paragraph covers one T cell receptor beta chain sequence. Its antigen is still unknown. V gave up 4 bases and J gave up 8 bases, with 18 bases separating them. The germline CDR1 and CDR2 sequences are MNHEY and SVGAGI. The CDR3 is made up of 16 amino acids. The source of the sample is a study of cytomegalovirus exposure and HLA in healthy donors. Amplification used 60 Vbeta primers and 13 Jbeta primers. TCRdb's table, derived via immunoSEQ multiplex PCR, lists solely in-frame clones and lacks some. Among about 160,000 clones, roughly 80% were seen once, and the ten largest hold around 6.5%. Study observations and caveats: Based on reports, TCR beta sequences accurately predicted HLA-A and HLA-B alleles for most subjects. In a later analysis, TCR beta V- and J-gene trimming showed a link to a missense DCLRE1C variant. By a later analysis, the bulk of CMV-associated TCR beta chains appeared HLA-restricted. In a later analysis, TCR association rates varied by HLA locus: DRB1 most, HLA-C fewest.

This receptor was identified in a male donor in good health and CMV-seropositive. Sequenced input: PBMCs. The chain employs TRBV6-5 and TRBJ2-6, with D perhaps TRBD1 (6 bases). CDR3 in DNA: TGTGCCAGCAGTTCCCGGGACAAAGGGCGCACCAACGTCCTGACTTTC. Residues: CASSSRDKGRTNVLTF.